This record concerns one T cell receptor (beta chain) sequence. Its target is not known. This record belongs to a study of cytomegalovirus exposure and HLA in healthy donors. Study in general: Some 85 million unique TCRs, all from HLA-typed donors, were included in an early release of the data. General study findings and limits: Earlier analysis yielded a pattern in which most TCR beta V segments were productive about 90% or about 30% of the time.

60 Vbeta and 13 Jbeta primers were used in PCR. Clones were sequenced by immunoSEQ multiplex PCR, and TCRdb holds only the in-frame ones, with some missing. Of more than 40,000 clones in the sample, roughly 80% were seen once. The sample was PBMCs. This receptor was taken from a man aged 50 to 60 in good health and CMV-seronegative.

Here the CDR3 reads CASRATGAEQFF. As DNA, the CDR3 is TGTGCCAGCAGGGCAACAGGGGCCGAGCAGTTCTTC. The chain couples TRBV28 to TRBJ2-1; the match to TRBD1 covers 7 bases. Germline trimming cut 6 bases from V and 10 bases from J; bases unmatched to any gene: 6. Germline values: CDR1 MDHEN, CDR2 SYDVKM. The length of the CDR3 is 12 residues.